These T cell receptor beta chains were read from a single sample in a study of PD-1 blockade in mismatch repair-deficient tumors. Assay used: immunoSEQ multiplex PCR; TCRdb lists only in-frame clones, some missing. The sample includes some 19,000 clones, around 80% of them seen just once. Sequenced material: PBMCs, taken 52 weeks after starting pembrolizumab. These receptors were obtained from an adult with mismatch repair-deficient cancer. CDR3s include the opening cysteine and the closing phenylalanine or tryptophan. Fields, in order: J gene, V gene, CDR3 length, CDR3 protein.

j_call: TRBJ2-1; v_call: TRBV30; cdr3_length: 13; cdr3_aa: CAWKASGYNEQFF
j_call: TRBJ1-4; v_call: TRBV28; cdr3_length: 17; cdr3_aa: CASSPSGTGVSNEKLFF
j_call: TRBJ2-5; v_call: TRBV11-2; cdr3_length: 13; cdr3_aa: CASNFRGTETQYF
j_call: TRBJ2-3; v_call: TRBV2; cdr3_length: 12; cdr3_aa: CASSLFADTQYF
j_call: TRBJ2-7; v_call: TRBV7-7; cdr3_length: 13; cdr3_aa: CASSLGGATEQYF
j_call: TRBJ2-7; v_call: TRBV5-1; cdr3_length: 22; cdr3_aa: CASSLDVWDREASGPISYEQYF